Listed below are T cell receptor beta chains from one sample, sequenced in a study of cytomegalovirus exposure and HLA in healthy donors. Assay used: immunoSEQ multiplex PCR; TCRdb lists only in-frame clones, some missing. This sample has fewer than 250,000 clones, with around 75% found just once. The source material was PBMCs. These receptors were taken from a woman under 40 in good health and CMV-seronegative. CDR3s include the opening cysteine and the closing phenylalanine or tryptophan. D genes are given only for firm matches. A row's size may be missing; if present it is once, few, many or a size class.

v_call	d_call	clone_size	j_call	cdr3_aa	cdr3_nt
TRBV7-2	-	-	TRBJ2-7	CASSLAGGSPVYEQYF	TGTGCCAGCAGCTTAGCGGGCGGGTCTCCGGTCTACGAGCAGTACTTC
TRBV19	-	-	TRBJ2-4	CASSIENRDNIQYF	TGTGCCAGTAGTATTGAGAACAGGGACAACATTCAGTACTTC
TRBV9	TRBD1	-	TRBJ2-2	CASSVGTGTGELFF	TGTGCCAGCAGCGTAGGGACAGGGACCGGGGAGCTGTTTTTT
TRBV6-5	-	-	TRBJ1-1	CASRRKRNTEAFF	TGTGCCAGCAGACGTAAGAGGAACACTGAAGCTTTCTTT
TRBV7-9	TRBD1	-	TRBJ2-7	CSSSLNPRTGDEQYF	TGTTCCAGCAGCTTAAATCCCCGGACAGGGGATGAGCAGTACTTC
TRBV7-3	-	-	TRBJ1-1	CASSLGESTAEAFF	TGTGCCAGCAGCTTAGGTGAGTCGACAGCGGAAGCTTTCTTT
TRBV7-8	-	-	TRBJ2-3	CASSSPRLYLGTDTQYF	TGTGCCAGCAGCTCGCCCCGACTGTATCTAGGCACAGATACGCAGTATTTT
TRBV7-3	-	few	TRBJ2-1	CASSLTATGSGPEQFF	TGTGCCAGCAGCTTAACCGCCACCGGAAGCGGCCCGGAGCAGTTCTTC
TRBV7-6	-	-	TRBJ2-5	CASSPVALAKETQYF	TGTGCCAGCAGCCCGGTCGCACTAGCCAAAGAGACCCAGTACTTC
TRBV4-1	TRBD2	-	TRBJ2-7	CASSQPGLAKQYF	TGCGCCAGCAGCCAACCCGGACTAGCCAAGCAGTACTTC
TRBV2	TRBD1	-	TRBJ2-1	CASSAGGGQGAGEQFF	TGTGCCAGCAGTGCAGGGGGTGGACAGGGGGCAGGTGAGCAGTTCTTC
TRBV6-5	TRBD1	-	TRBJ1-5	CASSLSGGRNQPQHF	TGTGCCAGCAGTCTATCAGGGGGAAGGAATCAGCCCCAGCATTTT
TRBV19	-	once	TRBJ1-4	CASSIPGQDFNEKLFF	TGTGCCAGTAGTATCCCGGGACAAGACTTTAATGAAAAACTGTTTTTT
TRBV6-1	-	-	TRBJ1-1	CASSEERPLGTEASF	TGTGCCAGCAGTGAGGAAAGGCCCCTCGGGACTGAAGCTTCCTTT
TRBV19	-	-	TRBJ2-5	CASSMTHAGETQYF	TGTGCCAGTAGTATGACTCATGCGGGGGAGACCCAGTACTTC
TRBV5-5	-	-	TRBJ1-1	CASSRTVAQAFF	TGTGCCAGCAGCCGTACAGTCGCCCAAGCTTTCTTT
TRBV7-9	TRBD1	-	TRBJ1-1	CASSPPGQGIITEAFF	TGTGCCAGCAGCCCTCCTGGACAGGGGATAATCACTGAAGCTTTCTTT
TRBV10-3	TRBD1	-	TRBJ1-5	CAISTGGNQPQHF	TGTGCCATCAGCACAGGGGGCAATCAGCCCCAGCATTTT
TRBV13	-	-	TRBJ1-2	CASSPPNRAVGYGYTF	TGTGCCAGCAGCCCTCCTAACAGGGCGGTCGGCTATGGCTACACCTTC
TRBV30	TRBD1	many	TRBJ1-2	CAWSGDRVNHGYTF	TGTGCCTGGAGTGGGGACAGGGTGAATCATGGCTACACCTTC
TRBV5-1	-	-	TRBJ2-1	CASSPDSARNNEQFF	TGCGCCAGCAGCCCCGACAGCGCGAGAAACAATGAGCAGTTCTTC
TRBV29-1	-	-	TRBJ1-2	CSVAGGGGYTF	TGCAGCGTAGCCGGGGGTGGTGGCTACACCTTC
TRBV27	TRBD2	-	TRBJ2-7	CASRTTSGVASEQYF	TGTGCCAGCCGAACTACTAGCGGGGTTGCTAGCGAGCAGTACTTC
TRBV15	-	-	TRBJ2-6	CATSSFSPSGANVLTF	TGTGCCACCAGCAGCTTTTCGCCCTCTGGGGCCAACGTCCTGACTTTT
TRBV2	-	-	TRBJ1-1	CASRGGDAEAFF	TGTGCCAGCCGAGGGGGTGACGCTGAAGCTTTCTTT
TRBV19	-	few	TRBJ2-1	CASSPSKGLGGGSGYNEQFF	TGTGCCAGTAGCCCTTCGAAGGGCCTGGGGGGGGGCAGTGGCTACAATGAGCAGTTCTTC
TRBV7-3	TRBD2	-	TRBJ2-2	CASSLGGTKTGELFF	TGTGCCAGCAGCTTAGGGGGGACTAAAACCGGGGAGCTGTTTTTT
TRBV9	TRBD2	-	TRBJ2-3	CASSVDPLAGTGTDTQYF	TGTGCCAGCAGCGTAGATCCCCTAGCGGGGACCGGCACAGATACGCAGTATTTT
TRBV2	TRBD1	-	TRBJ2-6	CASIPGQVPSGANVLTF	TGTGCCAGCATCCCGGGACAGGTCCCCTCAGGGGCCAACGTCCTGACTTTC
TRBV9	TRBD2	-	TRBJ2-1	CASSAGTSVHEQFF	TGTGCCAGCAGCGCCGGGACTAGCGTTCATGAGCAGTTCTTC
TRBV18	TRBD1	few	TRBJ1-2	CASSPTGDSYGYTF	TGTGCCAGCTCTCCGACAGGGGATAGCTATGGCTACACCTTC
TRBV30	-	few	TRBJ2-1	CAWSVGRGISEQFF	TGTGCCTGGAGTGTAGGACGGGGGATCAGTGAGCAGTTCTTC
TRBV6-6	-	-	TRBJ1-5	CASNLQGVGQPQHF	TGTGCCAGCAACCTACAGGGAGTCGGTCAGCCCCAGCATTTT
TRBV11-2	-	-	TRBJ2-1	CASSPRDEQFF	TGTGCCAGCAGCCCGCGCGATGAGCAGTTCTTC
TRBV6-5	-	-	TRBJ2-7	CASEATGLTYEQYF	TGTGCCAGCGAGGCGACAGGACTCACCTACGAGCAGTACTTC
TRBV6-5	TRBD1	once	TRBJ1-2	CASSPRTGVNYGYTF	TGTGCCAGCAGTCCCAGGACAGGTGTTAACTATGGCTACACCTTC
TRBV6-5	TRBD2	-	TRBJ2-3	CASRRLAGEADTQYF	TGTGCCAGCAGGCGGCTAGCGGGGGAGGCAGATACGCAGTATTTT
TRBV9	TRBD2	-	TRBJ2-2	CASSGKTSVGPGELFF	TGTGCCAGCAGCGGGAAGACTAGCGTGGGACCCGGGGAGCTGTTTTTT
TRBV11-1	TRBD2	-	TRBJ2-3	CASSLRIAGADTQYF	TGTGCCAGCAGCTTACGGATTGCGGGGGCAGATACGCAGTATTTT
TRBV19	-	-	TRBJ1-5	CASSIDSGQPQHF	TGTGCCAGTAGTATAGACTCCGGTCAGCCCCAGCATTTT
TRBV6-1	-	-	TRBJ1-5	CASKRFGRGNQPQHF	TGTGCCAGCAAACGGTTTGGCCGCGGGAATCAGCCCCAGCATTTT
TRBV12-5	TRBD1	-	TRBJ2-1	CASGLGDRVRDNEQFF	TGTGCTAGTGGTTTGGGGGACAGGGTGAGGGACAATGAGCAGTTCTTC
TRBV9	-	-	TRBJ2-5	CASSLGGGFGETQYF	TGTGCCAGCAGCTTAGGGGGGGGCTTTGGAGAGACCCAGTACTTC
TRBV6-6	TRBD1	once	TRBJ1-2	CASRQGAYGYTF	TGTGCCAGCAGGCAGGGGGCCTATGGCTACACCTTC
TRBV9	-	-	TRBJ2-7	CASSFRGNEQYF	TGTGCCAGCAGCTTCAGGGGAAACGAGCAGTACTTC
TRBV13	TRBD2	-	TRBJ2-5	CASSLGGRAVEAQYF	TGTGCCAGCAGCTTAGGCGGGAGGGCCGTGGAGGCCCAGTACTTC
TRBV5-1	TRBD2	-	TRBJ2-5	CASKTSGREETQYF	TGCGCCAGCAAAACTAGCGGGAGGGAAGAGACCCAGTACTTC
TRBV6-1	-	-	TRBJ1-1	CASSEAAVYALNTEAFF	TGTGCCAGCAGTGAAGCTGCAGTTTATGCCTTGAACACTGAAGCTTTCTTT
TRBV27	TRBD2	-	TRBJ2-7	CASSLWGGAYEQYF	TGTGCCAGCAGTTTATGGGGGGGGGCCTACGAGCAGTACTTC
TRBV6-6	-	-	TRBJ2-7	CASSYGDRNYEQYF	TGTGCCAGCAGTTACGGCGACAGGAACTACGAGCAGTACTTC
TRBV6-1	-	-	TRBJ2-5	CASSENGAPGTQYF	TGTGCCAGCAGTGAAAATGGGGCTCCAGGTACCCAGTACTTC
TRBV6-1	-	once	TRBJ1-1	CASGREGRDTEAFF	TGTGCCAGCGGAAGGGAGGGACGGGACACTGAAGCTTTCTTT
TRBV7-9	TRBD1	-	TRBJ2-1	CASTSQGQEAYNEQFF	TGTGCCAGCACCTCACAGGGACAGGAGGCGTACAATGAGCAGTTCTTC
TRBV29-1	TRBD1	once	TRBJ1-6	CSVATGTGGSNSPLHF	TGCAGCGTGGCCACCGGGACAGGGGGCTCTAATTCACCCCTCCACTTT
TRBV18	-	-	TRBJ1-4	CASSPEGFREKLFF	TGTGCCAGCTCACCGGAGGGTTTTAGAGAAAAACTGTTTTTT